This T cell receptor (beta chain) is drawn from a study of regulatory T cells in long-lasting Graves disease. Time point in this sample: newly diagnosed GD, antithyroid drugs for less than 3 months. From PBMCs, RNA was extracted and then used to make the TCR library. American Thyroid Association guidelines defined how Graves' disease was diagnosed. A roughly 10-milliliter sample of peripheral blood was drawn into EDTA tubes. CDR3 regions were amplified by Arm-PCR using iRepertoire HTBI primers to build TCR beta libraries. TCRdb re-called the multiplex PCR reads through MiXCR, storing one row per CDR3 protein. The sample shows fewer than 650,000 distinct CDR3 sequences, about 16% of them seen only once. The germline gives CDR1 KGHSH, CDR2 LQKENI. The V and J ends lost 3 bases and 4 bases, in that order; junction bases with no gene match: 3. This CDR3 has 13 amino acids. This clonotype was seen at least ten times.

The same sample was also studied in work on T cells in Graves' hyperthyroidism and ophthalmopathy. Turning to that study: Also found in blood were most expanded thyroid clonotypes above 0.001. By a 13 V-J model, ophthalmopathy was set apart from stable hyperthyroidism.

The sequenced sample was peripheral blood mononuclear cells (PBMCs), obtained at new diagnosis, from a patient treated with antithyroid drugs. This TCR derives from a man aged 18-30 years with Graves disease. The V and J genes are TRBV18 and TRBJ2-7; 7 bases are shared with TRBD1. The CDR3 DNA reads as TGTGCCAGCTCACCCCAGGGGGAATACGAGCAGTACTTC. It yields the protein CASSPQGEYEQYF. Looking up the rest from reference TRBV18 and TRBJ2-7 gives the full variable domain: NAGVMQNPRHLVRRRGQEARLRCSPMKGHSHVYWYRQLPEEGLKFMVYLQKENIIDESGMPKERFSAEFPKEGPSILRIQQVVRGDSAAYFCASSPQGEYEQYFGPGTRLTVT.